This entry is about one T cell receptor (beta chain). This clonotype has ten or more counts. It has no known antigen specificity. No qualities accompany the bases; no much larger clone lies one base away. This sample is drawn from a study of patients and donors after allogeneic stem cell transplantation (dated by TCRdb to about 2020). Library preparation used RT-PCR. Sequencing used a NextSeq 550. TCRdb cleaned the public reads at Q25 with fastp, built clones with MiXCR and kept in-frame beta chains. Entries that share a CDR3 protein sequence are merged under the most common genes and DNA. The sample table holds approximately 430,000 distinct CDR3 sequences, of which 16% were seen once. The ten largest clones add up to over 6% of the sample. Spanning cysteine to phenylalanine, the CDR3 consists of 14 amino acids. Only CDR3 DNA remains: 42 bases, in frame from the first base. Relative to germline, V is missing 2 bases and J is missing 2 bases, with 2 bases of the junction outside any gene match.

The origin of this receptor is a human donor who was either an allogeneic HSCT recipient or a stem cell or donor lymphocyte infusion donor (not recorded which). It is not recorded whose cells these are; they may come from a transplant donor. The sample taken for sequencing was blood, either unsorted or a sorted T cell fraction (not recorded which). The V and J segments used are TRBV12-3 or TRBV12-4 and TRBJ1-2, with TRBD1 matching 7 junction bases. CDR3 sequence: CASSLQTGNYGYTF. At the DNA level, the sequence is TGTGCCAGCAGTTTACAGACAGGGAACTATGGCTACACCTTC.